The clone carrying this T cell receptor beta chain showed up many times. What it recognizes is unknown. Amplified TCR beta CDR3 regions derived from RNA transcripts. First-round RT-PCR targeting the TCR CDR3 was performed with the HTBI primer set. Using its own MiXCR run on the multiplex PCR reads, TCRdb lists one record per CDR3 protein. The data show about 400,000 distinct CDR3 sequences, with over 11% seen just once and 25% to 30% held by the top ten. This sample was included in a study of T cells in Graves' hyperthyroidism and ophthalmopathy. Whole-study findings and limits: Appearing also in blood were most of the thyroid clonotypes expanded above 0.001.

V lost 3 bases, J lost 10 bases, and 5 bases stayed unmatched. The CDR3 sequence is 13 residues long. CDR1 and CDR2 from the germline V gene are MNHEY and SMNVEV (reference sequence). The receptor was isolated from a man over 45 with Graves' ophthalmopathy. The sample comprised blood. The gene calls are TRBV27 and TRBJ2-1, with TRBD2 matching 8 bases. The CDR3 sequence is CASSFRLAREQFF. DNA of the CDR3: TGTGCCAGCAGTTTTCGACTAGCGAGGGAGCAGTTCTTC.